This passage covers 19 T cell receptor beta chains from one sample sequenced in a study of shared clonotypes between healthy human individuals. Libraries were prepared by immunoSEQ multiplex PCR; TCRdb keeps only in-frame clonotypes and omits some of them. The sample records 550,000 to 600,000 clones, around 81% being singletons. Sequencing was done on a sample of PBMCs. These receptors were taken from a woman between 40 and 50 years old in good health. Some clones in this sample may be carry-over from other donors' samples.

This clone appeared many times. The chain uses TRBV25-1 and TRBJ2-1, with 13 bases fitting TRBD2. V trimming: 3 bases; J trimming: 2 bases; junction bases outside the gene matches: 4. Germline V CDR1 and CDR2: MGHDK, SYGVNS. The CDR3 is made up of 17 amino acids. The CDR3: CASSDGLAGATYNEQFF. CDR3 bases: TGTGCCAGCAGTGATGGACTAGCGGGAGCCACCTACAATGAGCAGTTCTTC. The whole variable domain, filled in from reference TRBV25-1 and TRBJ2-1, reads EADIYQTPRYLVIGTGKKITLECSQTMGHDKMYWYQQDPGMELHLIHYSYGVNSTEKGDLSSESTVSRIRTEHFPLTLESARPSHTSQYLCASSDGLAGATYNEQFFGPGTRLTVL.

Regarding this clone: Distinct nucleotide sequences in the sample also encode this CDR3. The chain has TRBV12-5 and TRBJ1-1; D gene uncertain. Germline CDR1 reads LGHNT; CDR2 reads FRNRAP. The CDR3 spans 13 residues. Trimming cost V 3 bases and J 4 bases, with 9 bases left between them. CDR3 loop: CASGLEGGTEAFF. CDR3 nucleotide sequence: TGTGCTAGTGGTTTAGAGGGTGGCACTGAAGCTTTCTTT.

To note about this clone: A junction boundary mismatches the germline segment, possibly from a read error. The chain recombines TRBV28 with TRBJ1-1, with D unclear. Germline V gene data show CDR1 as MDHEN and CDR2 as SYDVKM. This CDR3 has 13 amino acids. Here the CDR3 reads CASLRPSNTEAHF. The CDR3 DNA sequence: TGTGCCAGCCTCCGGCCATCAAACACTGAAGCTCACTTT.

This chain connects TRBV19 to TRBJ1-2; a weak D match, TRBD1 (5 bases). The ends were cut back, 3 bases at V and 3 bases at J, with 11 bases in the middle. The CDR3 runs to 14 residues. CDR1 and CDR2 from the germline V gene are LNHDA and SQIVND (reference sequence). CDR3 DNA: TGTGCCAGTAGTATGTCGACAGATCACTATGGCTACACCTTC. Protein product: CASSMSTDHYGYTF. Complete variable domain (other parts from reference TRBV19 and TRBJ1-2): DGGITQSPKYLFRKEGQNVTLSCEQNLNHDAMYWYRQDPGQGLRLIYYSQIVNDFQKGDIAEGYSVSREKKESFPLTVTSAQKNPTAFYLCASSMSTDHYGYTFGSGTRLTVV.

The chain employs TRBV29-1 and TRBJ1-2; 10 bases fit TRBD1. This CDR3 spans 13 amino acids. The junction had 4 bases not matched to a gene; V was cut back by 8 bases and J by 1 base. Germline V gives CDR1 SQVTM, CDR2 ANQGSEA. In DNA, the CDR3 is TGCAGCTCCGGGACAGGGGATAACTATGGCTACACCTTC. It encodes CSSGTGDNYGYTF.

V and J are TRBV18 and TRBJ1-3; 8 bases are shared with TRBD1. Germline assignment: CDR1 KGHSH and CDR2 LQKENI. The CDR3 loop spans 15 amino acids. V trimming: 6 bases; J trimming: 4 bases; junction bases outside the gene matches: 8. CDR3: CASSTTGDGGNTIYF. In DNA form, the CDR3 reads TGTGCCAGCTCCACGACAGGGGACGGAGGAAACACCATATATTTT.

V gene TRBV5-1 combines with J gene TRBJ1-3; D is possibly TRBD1 (6 bases). Germline CDR1 reads SGHRS; CDR2 reads YFSETQ. The CDR3 has 15 amino acids. V was clipped by 1 base and J by 0 bases, with 8 bases between them. CDR3 sequence: CASSLRDNSGNTIYF. CDR3 DNA: TGCGCCAGCAGCTTGCGGGACAACTCTGGAAACACCATATATTTT.

CDR3 nucleotides: TGTGCCAGCCTCACAGGGGGCGCGGAGACCCAGTACTTC. This translates into CASLTGGAETQYF. The chain is built from TRBV6-6 and TRBJ2-5, with TRBD1 matching 9 bases. The CDR3 totals 13 residues. Germline CDR1 MNHNY, CDR2 SVGAGI (reference sequence). With 8 bases clipped from V and 5 bases from J, the junction kept 6 bases outside the gene matches.

The rearrangement links TRBV15 to TRBJ2-7; 7 bases map to TRBD1. V trimming: 0 bases; J trimming: 4 bases; junction bases outside the gene matches: 6. This CDR3 has 15 amino acids. The germline V gene has CDR1 LNHNV and CDR2 YYDKDF (reference sequence). The CDR3 bases are TGTGCCACCAGCAGAGATATTGGGACAGCGTACGAGCAGTACTTC. Translated, it gives CATSRDIGTAYEQYF. Filled out from reference TRBV15 and TRBJ2-7, the complete variable domain reads DAMVIQNPRYQVTQFGKPVTLSCSQTLNHNVMYWYQQKSSQAPKLLFHYYDKDFNNEADTPDNFQSRRPNTSFCFLDIRSPGLGDTAMYLCATSRDIGTAYEQYFGPGTRLTVT.

This clone was observed once. V gene TRBV7-3 combines with J gene TRBJ2-1, with 16 bases aligning to TRBD2. Trimming took 5 bases from V and 7 from J; bases not matched to a gene: 11. Per the germline V gene, CDR1 is SGHTA and CDR2 is FQGTGA. The CDR3 totals 18 residues. CDR3 DNA sequence: TGTGCCAGCAGCCCAGAGGTGGGACTAGCGGGAGGGCCGAATGAGCAGTTCTTC. Amino acids: CASSPEVGLAGGPNEQFF.

This clone has just a few counts. The CDR3 loop is CATAYEASSYNEQFF. The CDR3 region has the DNA TGTGCCACAGCGTATGAGGCCAGCTCCTACAATGAGCAGTTCTTC. This chain joins TRBV7-3 and TRBJ2-1; D gene uncertain. Per the germline V gene, CDR1 is SGHTA and CDR2 is FQGTGA. The CDR3 loop spans 15 amino acids. V was pared by 10 bases and J by 0 bases, with 16 bases between.

As DNA, the CDR3 is TGTGCCAGCAGCTTAGGATCAGCACTGTTTTTT. Translation: CASSLGSALFF. The rearrangement joins TRBV7-6 to TRBJ1-4; D ambiguous. Germline V CDR1 and CDR2: SGHVS, FNYEAQ. This CDR3 contains 11 residues. The V and J ends lost 1 base and 13 bases respectively, with 7 bases between them.

At least ten counts were recorded for this clone. The sample carries other DNA sequences with the same CDR3. DNA of the CDR3: TGTGCCAGCAGCTTAGAGCGAGGGTCTGAAGCTTTCTTT. Translated: CASSLERGSEAFF. The rearrangement joins TRBV11-2 to TRBJ1-1; D gene unclear. Trimming removed 0 bases at V and 6 bases at J, with 8 bases between. Germline CDR1 reads SGHAT; CDR2 reads FQNNGV. The CDR3 has 13 amino acids. Looking up the rest from reference TRBV11-2 and TRBJ1-1 gives the full variable domain: EAGVAQSPRYKIIEKRQSVAFWCNPISGHATLYWYQQILGQGPKLLIQFQNNGVVDDSQLPKDRFSAERLKGVDSTLKIQPAKLEDSAVYLCASSLERGSEAFFGQGTRLTVV.

The chain recombines TRBV2 with TRBJ2-1; 10 bases agree with TRBD2. The CDR3 runs to 16 residues. The trim removed 3 bases at V and 8 bases at J, leaving 10 bases unmatched. Germline V gene data show CDR1 as SNHLY and CDR2 as FYNNEI. The CDR3 loop reads CASSDVGLAVIDEQFF. CDR3 sequence (DNA): TGTGCCAGCAGTGACGTCGGACTAGCGGTTATCGATGAGCAGTTCTTC.

The rearrangement links TRBV4-2 to TRBJ2-3; no firm D call. V was cut by 4 bases and J by 0 bases, with 17 bases left in between. CDR1 and CDR2 from the germline V gene are LGHNA and YNFKEQ. There are 17 residues in the CDR3. CDR3 sequence reads: CASSPGGIPFSTDTQYF. CDR3 in DNA: TGTGCCAGCAGCCCTGGCGGTATTCCCTTTAGCACAGATACGCAGTATTTT.

At least ten counts were recorded for this clone. Other DNA sequences from this sample encode an identical CDR3 as well. The rearrangement uses TRBV5-1 and TRBJ1-5; D might be TRBD1 (5 bases). V was pared by 0 bases and J by 5 bases, with 12 bases between. CDR1 SGHRS and CDR2 YFSETQ come from the germline V gene. The CDR3 loop spans 15 amino acids. The CDR3: CASSLDVGPHQPQHF. CDR3 coding DNA: TGCGCCAGCAGCTTGGATGTGGGGCCTCATCAGCCCCAGCATTTT.

CDR3 residues: CASSFATGAEAFF. DNA of the CDR3: TGTGCCAGCAGCTTCGCGACAGGGGCTGAAGCTTTCTTT. V and J are TRBV7-3 and TRBJ1-1; 8 bases are shared with TRBD1. The V gene's germline CDR1 is SGHTA and CDR2 FQGTGA. This CDR3 region has 13 residues. After removal of 3 bases from V and 6 bases from J, the junction contained 3 bases not matched to a gene.

The chain employs TRBV6-1 and TRBJ1-2; the D gene is possibly TRBD1 (6 bases). CDR1 and CDR2 from the germline V gene are MNHNS and SASEGT. V was cut by 7 bases and J by 8 bases, with 14 bases left in between. The CDR3 totals 12 residues. The DNA for the CDR3 is TGTGCCAGCATCAGGGGTGGGTTAGGCTACACCTTC. As protein: CASIRGGLGYTF.

This clone occurred a few times. A far larger clone lies a single base away; this is likely a read error. At the DNA level, this CDR3 is encoded by other sequences in the same sample as well. The J gene is TRBJ1-1, the V gene TRBV30; the D gene is possibly TRBD1 (6 bases). The V gene's germline CDR1 is GTSNPN and CDR2 SVGIG (reference sequence). This CDR3 is 12 amino acids long. DNA for the CDR3: TGTGCCTGGAGGGGGGCGGCAGCTGAAGCTCTCTTT. Its translation: CAWRGAAAEALF.